This T cell receptor (beta chain) was observed in a study of T cell responses to AZD1222 COVID-19 vaccine. TCRdb's table, derived via immunoSEQ multiplex PCR, lists solely in-frame clones and lacks some. The sample lists 90,000 to 120,000 clones; around 90% were seen once. The CDR3 extends over 13 amino acids. CDR1 is SGHVS and CDR2 is FQNEAQ in the germline V gene. Deletions cut 5 bases from V and 4 bases from J, with 9 bases between. The chain carries TRBV7-8 and TRBJ1-5; D gene ambiguous. The TCR originated in an adult in good health. The sample was peripheral blood, taken on day 0 of AZD1222 vaccination. CDR3: CASSRNDNQPQHF. Here the CDR3 DNA reads TGTGCCAGCAGCCGCAACGATAATCAGCCCCAGCATTTT.